This TCR beta chain was captured by sequencing in a study of shared clonotypes between healthy human individuals. Study-wide results and caveats: Measured sharing among donors was expected to vary with sequencing depth.

Measured with immunoSEQ multiplex PCR; TCRdb has only the in-frame clones, and not every one. The sample has roughly 1,100,000 clones; approximately 72% are singletons. A word on this clone: Its antigen remains unidentified.

This CDR3 has 15 amino acids. With V trimmed by 0 bases and J by 4 bases, 3 bases remained unmatched. Germline V CDR1 and CDR2: SGHRS, YFSETQ. This TCR was recovered from a man younger than 35 in good health. The sample comprised memory CD4+ T cells sorted from blood. Subset reported: CD45RA-negative fraction. The rearrangement links TRBV5-1 to TRBJ2-3; 9 positions agree with TRBD2. CDR3: CASSLEAGGPDTQYF. The CDR3, as DNA: TGCGCCAGCAGCTTGGAAGCGGGGGGACCAGATACGCAGTATTTT.